This T cell receptor beta chain is from a study of beta chain features in type 1 diabetes (dated 2018 in TCRdb). About the full investigation: No differences in mean age, gender distribution, total cell number or subset yield were found between patients and healthy donors. A total of roughly 100 million sorted cells were examined across all samples, and a strong correlation was observed between cell number per subset and RNA yield. The study compared TCRB repertoires of sorted circulating CD4+ T cell subsets between recently diagnosed type 1 diabetes patients and matched healthy donors. Regulatory and stem cell-like memory subsets were obtained from only 8 patients and about 8 healthy donors, while naive and central memory subsets were obtained from all 30 or so donors. The research as a whole found: The naive, central memory and regulatory TCRB repertoires appeared to resemble one another more closely among patients than among healthy donors. PCR might favor shorter templates, but patient and control samples were amplified and corrected together, so any skew would affect both groups equally. At VDJ recombination sites, patients with type 1 diabetes made fewer insertions and deleted more nucleotides, a pattern implying thymic rearrangement abnormalities. Only small numbers of individuals were included in the HLA sub-analyses, which left unresolved whether HLA type had any influence on TCRB rearrangement. Because cDNA was sequenced instead of genomic DNA, highly expressing activated cells could be over-represented, though the groups showed no difference in activation or CD3 levels. In all four CD4+ subsets, TCRB CDR3 length was moderately but significantly shorter in type 1 diabetes patients.

Reading from cysteine to phenylalanine, the CDR3 counts 15 amino acids. CDR3 DNA is the only sequence kept; it has 45 bases, read in frame from the first base. From the germline V gene, CDR1 is SGDLS and CDR2 is YYNGEE. From V the trimming removes 1 base and from J it removes 2 bases, while the gene matches leave 4 bases of the junction unaccounted for. The High Capacity cDNA Reverse Transcription Kit was used to reverse transcribe all of the isolated RNA, meaning that expressed TCRB transcripts were what got sequenced. Deep immunoSEQ sequencing was applied to naive, central memory and regulatory T cell samples, giving an average of about 3.8 million total reads per sample. Sorted cells were lysed in RLT buffer, and RNA was extracted using DNase-treated RNeasy Micro or Mini kits according to cell number. Each cell subset was processed separately to prevent cross-contamination, with patient and healthy donor samples processed together. TCRB sequences were amplified from cDNA with the immunoSEQ multiplex PCR, producing 87-bp fragments spanning the CDR3 region. Sequencing of the amplicons was performed on the Illumina HiSeq platform. Processing in the source paper ran as follows. Synthetic template baselines were used to correct PCR bias computationally, reads within Hamming distance 2 were collapsed, and singletons that could not be merged were discarded. By aligning reads against IMGT, V, D and J genes, CDR3 length, and insertions or deletions at six rearrangement sites were assigned. Within each subset, clonotype counts were normalized to sorted cell number, after which true diversity and Gini coefficients were computed with the tcR R package. The overlap coefficient, calculated on TCRB nucleotide sequences, was used to quantify repertoire sharing. Out-of-frame TCRB sequences from naive cells were analyzed to stand in for the pre-selection repertoire. This immuneACCESS table, as held by TCRdb, lists in-frame sequences with V and J called but not all clones. Of the missing ones, under half trace to an unresolved V gene in checked studies; the others have no known cause. V and J calls and clone size are given by that table; D and trimming were obtained from the DNA. Within this sample are about 250,000 clones, with around 14% of them counted one time only. Of the sample, approximately 0.024% is held by the ten largest clones.

This clone was found many times. What this receptor recognizes is not known. No quality values exist for individual bases; no much larger clone is one base distant. Each donor gave one peripheral blood draw, averaging around 0.11 L, which was collected into heparinised tubes. A BD FACSAria II was used to sort naive, central memory, regulatory and stem cell-like memory CD4+ T cells with a panel that included CD45RO, CCR7, CD25, CD127, CD95 and CD27. A purity above 95% was achieved for all sorted populations. PBMCs were separated immediately by Lymphoprep density gradient centrifugation and were stained directly, without being cultured. To minimize batch effects, samples were stained and sorted in pairs, one healthy donor with one patient per experiment.

This receptor was identified in a woman aged 40 to 50 in good health. The specimen sequenced was naive CD4+ T cells from blood. The cell subset or site label corresponds to: true naive CD4+ T cells. The chain employs TRBV9 and TRBJ2-7, with 9 bases matching TRBD2. The CDR3 in this case is CASSVSPSGAYEQYF. The DNA reads as follows: TGTGCCAGCAGCGTATCTCCTAGCGGGGCCTACGAGCAGTACTTC.